This T cell receptor beta chain came from a study of vaccination effects on CD4 cells after COVID-19. Overall study: Sequencing was preceded by expansion of antigen-specific CD4+ T cells with viral peptide pools in the ViraFEST assay. General observations from the study: Clones from infection and from vaccination both contracted markedly late after vaccination.

This CDR3 has 14 amino acids. V was clipped by 7 bases and J by 4 bases, with 16 bases between them. Looked up from germline, CDR1 is SEHNR and CDR2 is FQNEAQ (reference sequence). This table comes from immunoSEQ multiplex PCR, and its TCRdb copy is limited to in-frame clones, with some not included. The sample holds 42,000 or so clones, 55% to 85% seen once. Culture lasted about 11 days before CD4+ T cell isolation. Participants completed two doses of the BNT162b2 or mRNA-1273 vaccine. The study found no prior SARS-CoV-2 infection in the vaccine recipients, who tested negative for nucleocapsid antibodies. Both day 3 and day 7 saw half the medium replaced with IL-2 medium. This clone occurred a few times. Its antigen is still unknown.

Sequenced here: CD4+ T cells from PBMCs cultured without peptide, sampled after COVID-19 vaccination. The chain links TRBV7-9 to TRBJ1-2; D possibly corresponds to TRBD1 (6 bases). The receptor comes from a human donor who received a COVID-19 vaccine. The CDR3 loop is CASTQMQGPYGYTF. The CDR3 nucleotides read TGTGCCAGCACCCAGATGCAGGGGCCCTATGGCTACACCTTC.